Following are 26 T cell receptor beta chains from one sample sequenced in a study of identical twins. TCRdb re-called the 5' RACE reads through MiXCR, storing one row per CDR3 protein. The repertoire holds hundreds of thousands of distinct CDR3 sequences, less than 9% seen once, with 2% to 2.5% in the top ten. The same sample was also studied in work on yellow fever vaccine responses in identical twins.

Material for sequencing was memory (CD45RO+) T cells sorted from blood. These receptors were collected from a woman between 18 and 30 years old in good health.

This clonotype was counted many times. The genes are TRBV28 and TRBJ1-1; no reliable D call. V was pared by 7 bases and J by 6 bases, with 21 bases between. Germline V gene sequence: CDR1 MDHEN, CDR2 SYDVKM. The CDR3 totals 15 residues. Here the CDR3 reads CASTELGNLKPEAFF. The CDR3, as DNA: TGTGCCAGCACCGAATTGGGAAACCTAAAACCTGAAGCTTTCTTT.

The rearrangement uses TRBV6-1 and TRBJ1-2; D unclear. The length of the CDR3 is 13 residues. Germline lookup yields CDR1 MNHNS and CDR2 SASEGT. V dropped 3 bases and J dropped 4 bases, with 9 bases sitting between them. DNA for the CDR3: TGTGCCAGCAGTGAGGTCAGAGTCTATGGCTACACCTTC. Translated, it gives CASSEVRVYGYTF.

This clonotype was observed many times. The chain couples TRBV24-1 to TRBJ2-1; no clear D gene. CDR3 size: 14 residues. Germline V gene data show CDR1 as KGHDR and CDR2 as SFDVKD. With 0 bases removed from V and 4 bases from J, the gap between germline ends came to 6 bases. In nucleotides, the CDR3 is TGTGCCACCAGTGATTTGAGGGCGTACAATGAGCAGTTCTTC. Translated, it gives CATSDLRAYNEQFF.

This clonotype was counted a few times. The V call is TRBV24-1, the J call TRBJ2-5; no clear D gene. The CDR3 is 10 residues long. The germline CDR1 and CDR2 sequences are KGHDR and SFDVKD. Trimming stripped 5 bases from V and 9 bases from J, with 6 bases between. CDR3 amino acids: CATSARPQYF. The CDR3 DNA reads TGTGCCACCAGTGCACGGCCCCAGTACTTC.

Ten or more counts support this clonotype. The rearrangement uses TRBV5-1 and TRBJ2-1; D is ambiguous. This CDR3 is 13 amino acids long. CDR1 is SGHRS and CDR2 is YFSETQ in the germline V gene. The germline V and J ends were trimmed by 1 base and 6 bases, with 8 bases remaining between them. CDR3 DNA sequence: TGCGCCAGCAGCTTGAATAGCCTCAATGAGCAGTTCTTC. This translates into CASSLNSLNEQFF. The entire variable domain, with the rest obtained from reference TRBV5-1 and TRBJ2-1, is as follows: KAGVTQTPRYLIKTRGQQVTLSCSPISGHRSVSWYQQTPGQGLQFLFEYFSETQRNKGNFPGRFSGRQFSNSRSEMNVSTLELGDSALYLCASSLNSLNEQFFGPGTRLTVL.

The CDR3 nucleotides are TGTGCCAGTAAAAGCCGGGACAGGGTATCTGAAGCTTTCTTT. This sequence encodes CASKSRDRVSEAFF. The rearrangement uses TRBV28 and TRBJ1-1; the match to TRBD1 covers 9 bases. Germline V gene sequence: CDR1 MDHEN, CDR2 SYDVKM. The V and J ends lost 9 bases and 6 bases, in that order; junction bases with no gene match: 11. The CDR3 is made up of 14 amino acids.

This clonotype was seen more than once but under ten times. The chain carries TRBV6-1 and TRBJ2-2; 9 bases line up with TRBD2. The trim removed 6 bases at V and 8 bases at J, leaving 10 bases unmatched. The CDR3 has 15 residues. Germline assignment: CDR1 MNHNS and CDR2 SASEGT. The CDR3 sequence: CASRQREDHPGELFF. DNA for the CDR3: TGTGCCAGCAGACAGCGGGAGGACCACCCAGGGGAGCTGTTTTTT.

J is TRBJ1-2 and V is TRBV2; 9 nucleotides match TRBD1. The V and J ends lost 2 bases and 5 bases, in that order; junction bases with no gene match: 6. The CDR3 covers 15 residues. Germline V gene data show CDR1 as SNHLY and CDR2 as FYNNEI. The CDR3 DNA reads as TGTGCCAGCAGTGAATTGGGACAGGGACGGTATGGCTACACCTTC. This encodes CASSELGQGRYGYTF.

This clonotype came up many times. The genes are TRBV6-1 and TRBJ2-2, with no clear D. The CDR3 spans 16 residues. The germline V gene encodes CDR1 MNHNS and CDR2 SASEGT. Trimming cost V 2 bases and J 2 bases, with 12 bases left between them. Written as DNA, the CDR3 is TGTGCCAGCAGTGAAATTCGACAAATAAACACCGGGGAGCTGTTTTTT. Translation: CASSEIRQINTGELFF.

There are a few counts of this clonotype. The V call is TRBV18, the J call TRBJ2-7, with 10 positions matching TRBD2. CDR1 is KGHSH and CDR2 is LQKENI in the germline V gene. The V segment lost 1 base and the J segment 3 bases; nucleotides outside the gene matches: 3. This CDR3 region has 15 residues. The DNA for the CDR3 is TGTGCCAGCTCACCACTGGCTAGCGGGAGCTACGAGCAGTACTTC. Protein sequence: CASSPLASGSYEQYF.

V gene TRBV20-1 combines with J gene TRBJ2-3; D is perhaps TRBD2 (5 bases). The germline V gene has CDR1 DFQATT and CDR2 SNEGSKA (reference sequence). This CDR3 is built from 15 residues. Trimming took 3 bases from V and 5 from J, leaving 18 bases between them. The DNA of the CDR3 is TGCAGTGCTAGTCTCCCTGAGGGCGCAAAAGATACGCAGTATTTT. Its translation is CSASLPEGAKDTQYF.

This clonotype has more than one count but fewer than ten. This chain connects TRBV14 to TRBJ2-2, with D tentatively TRBD1 (5 bases). Trimming shortened V by 4 bases and J by 0 bases, and 9 bases separated the two germline ends. CDR1 and CDR2 from the germline V gene are SGHDN and FVKESK. CDR3 length: 15 residues. The CDR3 DNA follows: TGTGCCAGCAGCCCCCGACAGACGAACACCGGGGAGCTGTTTTTT. Amino acids: CASSPRQTNTGELFF.

This chain joins TRBV20-1 and TRBJ2-1, with 7 bases that match TRBD1. Germline V lookup: CDR1 DFQATT, CDR2 SNEGSKA (reference sequence). J gave up 2 bases and V 1 base, and 5 bases lay outside the gene matches. CDR3 length: 15 residues. This CDR3 reads CSARVQGFTYNEQFF. Written as DNA, the CDR3 is TGCAGTGCTAGAGTACAGGGGTTTACCTACAATGAGCAGTTCTTC.

This clonotype was seen a handful of times. This chain joins TRBV7-8 and TRBJ1-2; a weak D match, TRBD1 (5 bases). CDR3 length equals 13 residues. V was clipped by 2 bases and J by 4 bases, with 8 bases between them. CDR1 is SGHVS and CDR2 is FQNEAQ in the germline V gene. The CDR3 loop reads CASSLSGSYGYTF. For the CDR3, the DNA is TGTGCCAGCAGCTTATCAGGGTCCTATGGCTACACCTTC.

This clonotype was detected a few times. This chain uses TRBV7-7 with TRBJ2-5, with D possibly TRBD2 on 6 matching bases. The V end was cut by 4 bases, the J end by 3 bases, with 9 bases between. This CDR3 contains 13 residues. CDR1 is SSHAT and CDR2 is FNYEAQ in the germline V gene (reference sequence). The CDR3 spells CASSSTSKETQYF. As DNA, the CDR3 is TGTGCCAGCAGCTCTACTAGCAAAGAGACCCAGTACTTC.

This clonotype was picked up many times. The chain combines TRBV6-2 or TRBV6-3 with TRBJ2-3; 7 positions agree with TRBD1. Germline CDR1 and CDR2: MNHEY and SVGEGT. The junction had 7 bases not matched to a gene; V was cut back by 8 bases and J by 2 bases. The CDR3 consists of 14 residues. For the CDR3, the DNA is TGTGCCAGCGTCGGGCAGGGGGTCACAGATACGCAGTATTTT. It translates to CASVGQGVTDTQYF.

This clonotype appeared many times. The chain couples TRBV12-3 or TRBV12-4 to TRBJ1-1; weak D call: TRBD1 (6 bases). The CDR3 runs 12 residues. The V gene lost 3 bases and the J gene lost 10 bases, with 12 bases spanning the gap. CDR3 in DNA: TGTGCCAGCAGTTTTGGGGGGGCTCGAGCTTTCTTT. It specifies CASSFGGARAFF.

This clonotype was detected ten times or more. The V and J genes are TRBV28 and TRBJ1-3; tentatively, D is TRBD1 (6 bases). Germline assignment: CDR1 MDHEN and CDR2 SYDVKM. V was clipped by 2 bases and J by 0 bases, with 14 bases between them. The CDR3 spans 17 residues. CDR3 nucleotide sequence: TGTGCCAGCAGTTTAGCAGGAGGGGGGCCCTCTGGAAACACCATATATTTT. This gives the protein CASSLAGGGPSGNTIYF. Full variable domain (rest looked up from reference TRBV28 and TRBJ1-3): DVKVTQSSRYLVKRTGEKVFLECVQDMDHENMFWYRQDPGLGLRLIYFSYDVKMKEKGDIPEGYSVSREKKERFSLILESASTNQTSMYLCASSLAGGGPSGNTIYFGEGSWLTVV.

The sample holds a few counts of this clonotype. The chain uses TRBV5-1 and TRBJ2-1, with TRBD2 identical over 15 bases. Germline V gene data show CDR1 as SGHRS and CDR2 as YFSETQ. Trimming at V came to 3 bases and at J to 8 bases, leaving 12 bases not matched to a gene. There are 18 residues in the CDR3. This CDR3 is CASSWLGLAGGPKDEQFF. The CDR3 DNA follows: TGCGCCAGCAGCTGGCTGGGACTAGCGGGGGGCCCTAAGGATGAGCAGTTCTTC. Complete variable domain (other parts from reference TRBV5-1 and TRBJ2-1): KAGVTQTPRYLIKTRGQQVTLSCSPISGHRSVSWYQQTPGQGLQFLFEYFSETQRNKGNFPGRFSGRQFSNSRSEMNVSTLELGDSALYLCASSWLGLAGGPKDEQFFGPGTRLTVL.

This clonotype was detected only a few times. V gene TRBV7-9 combines with J gene TRBJ2-5; perhaps TRBD1 as D (5 bases). The germline V gene encodes CDR1 SEHNR and CDR2 FQNEAQ (reference sequence). The CDR3 is 16 residues long. V dropped 1 base and J dropped 1 base, with 13 bases sitting between them. The CDR3 spells CASSLGTPRPQETQYF. The CDR3, as DNA: TGTGCCAGCAGCTTAGGGACACCCCGACCCCAAGAGACCCAGTACTTC.

This clonotype was observed a handful of times. J is TRBJ2-1 and V is TRBV3-1; 9 bases align to TRBD2. The ends lost 6 bases at V and 12 bases at J; junction bases unmatched: 12. This CDR3 has 14 amino acids. Germline-derived CDR1 and CDR2 are LGHDT and YNNKEL (reference sequence). CDR3 coding DNA: TGTGCCAGCAGACAAAAAGCGGGAGGTGGCGTGCAGTTCTTC. It is translated as CASRQKAGGGVQFF.

This clonotype was seen at least ten times. The CDR3 nucleotides are TGTGCCAGCAGCCAAGAACGAACAGGGGGGATAACTGAAGCTTTCTTT. Translating gives CASSQERTGGITEAFF. This chain joins TRBV3-1 and TRBJ1-1; TRBD1 matches 8 bases. This CDR3 spans 16 amino acids. The junction had 8 bases not matched to a gene; V was cut back by 0 bases and J by 5 bases. Per the germline V gene, CDR1 is LGHDT and CDR2 is YNNKEL (reference sequence).

This clonotype was counted many times. The V gene is TRBV12-3 or TRBV12-4, the J gene TRBJ1-5; D unclear. The CDR3 has 14 residues. V was shortened by 3 bases and J by 4 bases, with 10 bases between the two germline ends. CDR3 nucleotide sequence: TGTGCCAGCAGTTTGTCTCGCAGAAATCAGCCCCAGCATTTT. Its protein is CASSLSRRNQPQHF.

The table lists this clonotype with many counts. CDR3 nucleotide sequence: TGTGCCAGCAGTGAACGACAGGTTCCCTCTGGGGCCAACGTCCTGACTTTC. Amino acids: CASSERQVPSGANVLTF. The chain links TRBV2 to TRBJ2-6; weak D call: TRBD1 (6 bases). Germline V lookup: CDR1 SNHLY, CDR2 FYNNEI. The CDR3 is 17 amino acids. Trimming took off 2 bases at V and 0 bases at J, with 11 bases between the two ends.

About this clonotype: One end of the junction does not line up with germline, which may come from a read error. The chain carries TRBV20-1 and TRBJ2-2; D may correspond to TRBD1 or TRBD2 (5 bases each). CDR3 length equals 14 residues. The germline V gene has CDR1 DFQATT and CDR2 SNEGSKA (reference sequence). The CDR3 loop is CSARGIRNTGDLFF. The CDR3 DNA is TGCAGTGCTAGGGGAATTAGGAACACCGGGGACCTGTTTTTT.

This clonotype turned up a few times. The rearrangement uses TRBV7-8 and TRBJ2-2; D gene uncertain. The ends were cut back, 4 bases at V and 7 bases at J, with 19 bases in the middle. CDR1 is SGHVS, CDR2 FQNEAQ, per germline. The length of the CDR3 is 16 residues. This CDR3 is CASSSTERTGHGELFF. The CDR3 DNA sequence: TGTGCCAGCAGCTCCACCGAGAGAACCGGGCACGGGGAGCTGTTTTTT.